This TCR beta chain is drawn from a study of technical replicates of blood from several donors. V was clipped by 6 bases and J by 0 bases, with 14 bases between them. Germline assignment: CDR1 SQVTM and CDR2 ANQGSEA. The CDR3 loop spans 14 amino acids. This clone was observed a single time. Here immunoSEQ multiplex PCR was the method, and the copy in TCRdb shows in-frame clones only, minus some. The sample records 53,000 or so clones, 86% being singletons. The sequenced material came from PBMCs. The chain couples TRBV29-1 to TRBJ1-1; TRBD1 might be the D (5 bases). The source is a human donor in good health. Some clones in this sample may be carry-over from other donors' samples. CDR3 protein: CSVVRGGVNTEAFF. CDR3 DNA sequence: TGCAGCGTGGTAAGGGGCGGCGTGAACACTGAAGCTTTCTTT.